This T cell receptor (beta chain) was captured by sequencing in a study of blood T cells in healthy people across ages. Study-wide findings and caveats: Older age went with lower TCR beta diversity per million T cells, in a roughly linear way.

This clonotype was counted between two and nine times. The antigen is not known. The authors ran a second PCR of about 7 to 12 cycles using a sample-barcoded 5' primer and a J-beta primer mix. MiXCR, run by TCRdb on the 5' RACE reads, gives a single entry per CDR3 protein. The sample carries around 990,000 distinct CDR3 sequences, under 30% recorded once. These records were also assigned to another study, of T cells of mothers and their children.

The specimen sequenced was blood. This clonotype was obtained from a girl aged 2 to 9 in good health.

The CDR3 loop reads CASSPGTPVYNEQFF. The CDR3 bases are TGTGCCAGCAGTCCCGGGACCCCGGTCTACAATGAGCAGTTCTTC. V is TRBV7-2 and J is TRBJ2-1; D may be TRBD1 or TRBD2 (5 bases each). The V and J ends lost 6 bases and 3 bases respectively, with 15 bases between them. Looked up from germline, CDR1 is SGHTA and CDR2 is FQGNSA. CDR3 size: 15 residues.